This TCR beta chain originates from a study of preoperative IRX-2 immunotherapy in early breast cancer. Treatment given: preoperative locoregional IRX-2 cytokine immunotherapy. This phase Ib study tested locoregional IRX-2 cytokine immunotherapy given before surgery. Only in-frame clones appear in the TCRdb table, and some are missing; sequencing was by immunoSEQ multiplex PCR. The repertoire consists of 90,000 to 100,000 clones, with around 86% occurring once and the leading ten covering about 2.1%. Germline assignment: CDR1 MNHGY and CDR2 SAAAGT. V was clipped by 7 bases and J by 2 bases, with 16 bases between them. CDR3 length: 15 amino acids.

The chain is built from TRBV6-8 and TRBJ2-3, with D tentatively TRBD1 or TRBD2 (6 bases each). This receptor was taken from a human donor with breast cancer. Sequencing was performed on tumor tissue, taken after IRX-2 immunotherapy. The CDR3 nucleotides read TGTGCCAGCACCGAGGGGGGCTTTGTCACAGATACGCAGTATTTT. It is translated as CASTEGGFVTDTQYF.